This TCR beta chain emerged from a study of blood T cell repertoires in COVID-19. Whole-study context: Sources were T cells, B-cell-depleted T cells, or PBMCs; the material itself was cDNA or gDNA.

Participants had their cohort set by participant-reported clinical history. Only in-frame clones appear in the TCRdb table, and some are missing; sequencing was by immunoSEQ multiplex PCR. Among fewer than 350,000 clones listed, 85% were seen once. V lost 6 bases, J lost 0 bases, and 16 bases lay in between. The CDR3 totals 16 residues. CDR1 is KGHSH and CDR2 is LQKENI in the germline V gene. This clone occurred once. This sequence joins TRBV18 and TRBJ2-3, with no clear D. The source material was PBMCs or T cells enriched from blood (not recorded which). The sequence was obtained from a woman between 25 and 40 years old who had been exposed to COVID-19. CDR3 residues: CASSPLPGGSTDTQYF. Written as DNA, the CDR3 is TGTGCCAGCTCCCCTCTGCCGGGTGGTAGCACAGATACGCAGTATTTT.